The T cell receptor (beta chain) under discussion was sequenced for a study of blood T cells in healthy people across ages. Each sample yielded at least 6 million isolated PBMCs. It was with a sample-barcoded 5' primer and a J-beta primer mix that a second PCR of roughly 6 to 12 cycles was run. A template-switch adaptor containing 12 random nucleotides labeled each cDNA molecule. A single record per CDR3 protein comes from TCRdb applying MiXCR to the 5' RACE reads. Found here are 950,000 to 1,200,000 distinct CDR3 sequences, roughly two fifths of them singletons; the top ten hold around 13%. The CDR3 extends over 13 amino acids. Trimming at V came to 3 bases and at J to 5 bases, leaving 3 bases not matched to a gene. CDR1 is KGHSH and CDR2 is LQKENI in the germline V gene. Turning to this clonotype: Its specificity is unknown.

Study-wide results and limits: The lack of PBMC sorting stopped any conclusive naive versus antigen-experienced comparison.

The chain has TRBV18 and TRBJ1-1; the match to TRBD1 covers 7 bases. Sequences were obtained from blood. The sequence was obtained from a man between 18 and 29 years old in good health. The CDR3 coding sequence is TGTGCCAGCTCACCGGCCAGGGGGACTGAAGCTTTCTTT. Its translation: CASSPARGTEAFF.